The rows below give T cell receptor beta chains drawn from one sample of a study of STAT5B mutations in CD4+ large granular lymphocyte leukemia. TCRdb's copy holds only in-frame clones and misses some; the assay was immunoSEQ multiplex PCR. The data hold more than 35,000 clones, with almost 85% observed a single time. Sequencing was done on a sample of CD4+ T cells from blood buffy coats. The receptor source for this set is a human donor in good health. CDR3s leave out the opening cysteine and the closing phenylalanine or tryptophan. A D gene is named only where the DNA matches it firmly.

j_call v_call d_call cdr3_aa
TRBJ2-7 TRBV11-1 NA ASSLAAGSSYEQY
TRBJ1-4 TRBV7-9 NA ASSPDSSNEKLF
TRBJ2-4 TRBV11-1 NA ASSLRTGPLAKNIQY
TRBJ2-4 TRBV6-4 NA ASSDGGGSGIQY
TRBJ2-7 TRBV2 TRBD1 ASSEQGANSYEQY
TRBJ2-7 TRBV5-1 NA ASSLDRASYEQY
TRBJ2-7 TRBV5-6 TRBD1 ASIPFSGTGLYEQY
TRBJ2-3 TRBV29-1 TRBD2 SVVAGGAPSTDTQY
TRBJ2-3 TRBV7-2 NA ASRPGTLDTQY
TRBJ1-3 TRBV19 NA ASSIGPDSGNTIY
TRBJ1-1 TRBV28 NA ASSLFGRLNTEAF
TRBJ2-4 TRBV18 TRBD2 ASSPMVGLAGAQAKNIQY
TRBJ1-5 TRBV5-1 TRBD1 ASSAGTGGNNQPQH
TRBJ1-2 TRBV30 NA AWSGELGAGGYT
TRBJ2-6 TRBV28 NA ASSLTLLSSGANVLT
TRBJ1-5 TRBV6-1 NA ATSGQKGSNQPQH
TRBJ2-5 TRBV28 NA ASSPLGGTSETQY
TRBJ2-7 TRBV18 NA ASSPNGAEQY
TRBJ2-1 TRBV7-2 NA ASSPRRDNEQF
TRBJ2-7 TRBV29-1 NA SVEETRTSYEQY
TRBJ1-2 TRBV6-1 NA ASTARGGYT
TRBJ1-6 TRBV6-6 NA ASSYKGGASPLH
TRBJ2-2 TRBV19 TRBD1 ATEDRGRTTGELF
TRBJ2-1 TRBV7-9 NA ASSQLLASNEQF
TRBJ2-5 TRBV7-9 TRBD1 ASSLGTGGLETQY
TRBJ2-7 TRBV30 TRBD2 AWSLWTSGGREQY
TRBJ1-2 TRBV19 TRBD1 ASSLPPGGANYGYT
TRBJ1-5 TRBV28 NA ASSLTASGLSNQPQH
TRBJ2-5 TRBV5-1 NA ASSLDVTPQETQY
TRBJ2-6 TRBV7-9 NA ASLFIGANVLT
TRBJ2-5 TRBV7-3 NA ASSLNNQAQETQY